This passage covers 20 T cell receptor beta chains from one sample sequenced in a study of response to subunit inactivated influenza vaccine. Each CDR3 protein is one row after TCRdb ran MiXCR on the RT-PCR reads. The sample shows 150,000 to 200,000 distinct CDR3 sequences, over 9.5% of them seen only once. The data were also submitted as part of a second study, on T cells expressing NK-cell markers. From that paper: 5'RACE template switching with UMIs generated TCR beta cDNA.

The sample consisted of CD8+ T cells sorted from PBMCs, taken 11 to 12 days after vaccination. Receptors were obtained from a man aged 45-65 years who received an inactivated influenza vaccine.

J is TRBJ2-7 and V is TRBV11-1; 12 nucleotides line up with TRBD2. Trimming removed 2 bases from V and 3 bases from J; junction bases left unmatched: 17. Germline V gene sequence: CDR1 SGHAT, CDR2 FQDESV (reference sequence). The CDR3 consists of 20 residues. CDR3 nucleotide sequence: TGTGCCAGCAGCTTAAGCCGACTAGCGGGAGACGGGGAAACCTACTACGAGCAGTACTTC. The encoded protein is CASSLSRLAGDGETYYEQYF. The full variable domain, with the rest looked up from reference TRBV11-1 and TRBJ2-7, is EAEVAQSPRYKITEKSQAVAFWCDPISGHATLYWYRQILGQGPELLVQFQDESVVDDSQLPKDRFSAERLKGVDSTLKIQPAELGDSAMYLCASSLSRLAGDGETYYEQYFGPGTRLTVT.

This sequence joins TRBV5-6 and TRBJ2-3; perhaps D is TRBD1 or TRBD2 (5 bases each). CDR3 size: 15 residues. With 0 bases removed from V and 5 bases from J, the gap between germline ends came to 13 bases. The V gene's germline CDR1 is SGHDT and CDR2 YYEEEE. This CDR3 reads CASSLEGRYQDTQYF. DNA of the CDR3: TGTGCCAGCAGCTTGGAGGGACGGTACCAAGATACGCAGTATTTT.

This clonotype was counted a few times. The rearrangement links TRBV20-1 to TRBJ1-1; D remains unclear. CDR1 and CDR2 (germline): DFQATT, SNEGSKA (reference sequence). The V gene lost 8 bases and the J gene lost 2 bases, with 9 bases spanning the gap. The CDR3 is 11 residues long. In nucleotides, the CDR3 is TGCAGTCTCGTTAGTAACACTGAAGCTTTCTTT. It encodes CSLVSNTEAFF.

This clonotype was picked up a small number of times. The CDR3 bases are TGTGCCAGCAGCGCCGGACTAGCGAGCGTGGAGCAGTACTTC. Amino acid sequence: CASSAGLASVEQYF. The J gene is TRBJ2-7, the V gene TRBV9; 9 nucleotides agree with TRBD2. V gave up 3 bases and J gave up 7 bases; unmatched junction bases: 8. The CDR3 covers 14 residues. Germline V CDR1 and CDR2: SGDLS, YYNGEE.

This clonotype was picked up a small number of times. The chain carries TRBV15 and TRBJ2-3; D is possibly TRBD1 or TRBD2 (5 bases each). Trimming left V 1 base short and J 0 bases short, with 14 bases between. The CDR3 has 17 residues. In germline, CDR1 is LNHNV, CDR2 YYDKDF (reference sequence). The CDR3 bases are TGTGCCACCAGCAGAGTCCCGGGGCTCGCTAGCACAGATACGCAGTATTTT. It is translated as CATSRVPGLASTDTQYF.

In its sample, this clonotype was seen a few times. V usage is TRBV27 and J usage is TRBJ2-1; 7 nucleotides line up with TRBD1. The CDR3 is 15 residues long. From germline, CDR1 is MNHEY and CDR2 SMNVEV (reference sequence). J was trimmed by 5 bases and V by 5 bases; bases with no gene match: 9. As DNA, the CDR3 is TGTGCCAGCAGTGTATTATCCGGGACAGACAATGAGCAGTTCTTC. This codes for CASSVLSGTDNEQFF.

This clonotype was seen many times. The V call is TRBV6-5, the J call TRBJ1-1; no clear D gene. V was cut by 2 bases and J by 1 base, with 5 bases left in between. Germline assignment: CDR1 MNHEY and CDR2 SVGAGI. The CDR3 totals 13 residues. CDR3 in DNA: TGTGCCAGCAGTTACCGATGGAACACTGAAGCTTTCTTT. Translating it yields CASSYRWNTEAFF.

This clonotype was observed many times. This chain links TRBV4-3 with TRBJ2-7; 8 bases fit TRBD2. The V segment lost 4 bases and the J segment 1 base; nucleotides outside the gene matches: 6. This CDR3 is 15 amino acids long. Germline V CDR1 and CDR2: LGHNA, YSLEER. The CDR3, as DNA: TGCGCCAGCAGCCCACTAGCGGAAAAGTCCTACGAGCAGTACTTC. Amino acids: CASSPLAEKSYEQYF.

V and J are TRBV29-1 and TRBJ1-2; tentatively, D is TRBD1 (5 bases). The germline CDR1 and CDR2 sequences are SQVTM and ANQGSEA. The CDR3 has 13 residues. Trimming stripped 8 bases from V and 7 bases from J, with 20 bases between. CDR3 loop: CSLFSGTDLGYTF. The DNA of the CDR3 is TGCAGCCTTTTCTCCGGGACGGACCTTGGCTACACCTTC.

This clonotype appeared many times. J is TRBJ2-1 and V is TRBV29-1; 9 positions agree with TRBD2. The CDR3 is made up of 13 amino acids. The trim removed 8 bases at V and 7 bases at J, leaving 9 bases unmatched. The germline gives CDR1 SQVTM, CDR2 ANQGSEA. This chain's CDR3 is CSTSSGVKNEQFF. The DNA for the CDR3 is TGCAGCACCTCTAGCGGGGTCAAAAATGAGCAGTTCTTC.

The chain carries TRBV28 and TRBJ2-7, with D hard to call. Trimming removed 3 bases from V and 5 bases from J, with 20 bases in between. CDR3 length: 16 residues. Germline CDR1 MDHEN, CDR2 SYDVKM. CDR3 residues: CASSFSGILGGDEQYF. CDR3 DNA: TGTGCCAGCAGTTTTTCTGGGATCCTGGGCGGCGACGAGCAGTACTTC. The full variable domain, its missing parts supplied by reference TRBV28 and TRBJ2-7, is DVKVTQSSRYLVKRTGEKVFLECVQDMDHENMFWYRQDPGLGLRLIYFSYDVKMKEKGDIPEGYSVSREKKERFSLILESASTNQTSMYLCASSFSGILGGDEQYFGPGTRLTVT.

The chain uses TRBV7-9 and TRBJ1-1; tentatively, D is TRBD1 (5 bases). The CDR3 totals 17 residues. Germline CDR1 SEHNR, CDR2 FQNEAQ (reference sequence). Trimming pared 4 bases from V and 4 bases from J, leaving 22 bases between. CDR3 in DNA: TGTGCCAGCAGCTCGACGCGGTGGGGTGCCGGGGGCACTGAAGCTTTCTTT. Protein product: CASSSTRWGAGGTEAFF.

The V call is TRBV10-1, the J call TRBJ2-7, with 8 bases lining up with TRBD1. Germline V gene sequence: CDR1 WNHNN, CDR2 SYGVQD (reference sequence). The V and J ends lost 4 bases and 4 bases, in that order; junction bases with no gene match: 3. CDR3 length: 13 amino acids. The DNA of the CDR3 is TGCGCCAGCAGTGGACGGACAGGGTACGAGCAGTACTTC. Amino acid sequence: CASSGRTGYEQYF.

The chain links TRBV20-1 to TRBJ1-2; weak D call: TRBD1 (6 bases). Germline V gene data show CDR1 as DFQATT and CDR2 as SNEGSKA (reference sequence). Trimming removed 1 base at V and 6 bases at J, with 15 bases between. This CDR3 has 14 residues. In nucleotides, the CDR3 is TGCAGTGCTAGAGGACGCCAGGGGAATAATGGCTACACCTTC. This gives the protein CSARGRQGNNGYTF.

Here the CDR3 DNA reads TGCGCCAGCAGCCTGAAATGGGTTTCCGAGCAGTACTTC. Translation gives CASSLKWVSEQYF. This chain joins TRBV4-3 and TRBJ2-7; D unclear. Germline V lookup: CDR1 LGHNA, CDR2 YSLEER. This CDR3 is 13 amino acids long. Trimming stripped 4 bases from V and 6 bases from J, with 13 bases between.

This clonotype was recorded a few times. V is TRBV29-1 and J is TRBJ2-7, with 8 bases aligning to TRBD2. The germline V gene has CDR1 SQVTM and CDR2 ANQGSEA. With 0 bases clipped from V and 4 bases from J, the junction kept 11 bases outside the gene matches. The CDR3 runs to 16 residues. The CDR3 spells CSVEDPTSGSNYEQYF. As DNA, the CDR3 is TGCAGCGTTGAAGACCCCACCAGCGGGAGTAATTACGAGCAGTACTTC.

In this sample, this clonotype turned up a few times. The CDR3 sequence: CATGSGRAGRYNEQFF. The CDR3 DNA sequence: TGTGCCACCGGTAGCGGGAGGGCTGGTAGGTACAATGAGCAGTTCTTC. The V and J genes are TRBV24-1 and TRBJ2-1; 11 nucleotides agree with TRBD2. CDR3 size: 16 residues. From germline, CDR1 is KGHDR and CDR2 SFDVKD. V trimming: 9 bases; J trimming: 4 bases; junction bases outside the gene matches: 10.

CDR3 sequence: CASSSRGLAGGHPADTQYF. CDR3 in DNA: TGTGCCAGCAGCTCCCGGGGACTAGCGGGAGGCCACCCCGCAGATACGCAGTATTTT. J is TRBJ2-3 and V is TRBV11-1; 15 nucleotides agree with TRBD2. Germline assignment: CDR1 SGHAT and CDR2 FQDESV (reference sequence). The CDR3 is made up of 19 amino acids. V lost 4 bases and J lost 4; bases outside the gene matches: 12.

This clonotype was detected ten times or more. V gene TRBV3-1 combines with J gene TRBJ2-5; 8 bases match TRBD1. CDR3 size: 15 residues. V shed 4 bases and J 5 bases; nucleotides not matched to a gene: 9. The germline V gene has CDR1 LGHDT and CDR2 YNNKEL (reference sequence). CDR3 coding DNA: TGTGCCAGCAGCCTAATCCTGGACAGGGTCGAGACCCAGTACTTC. It specifies CASSLILDRVETQYF.

The gene calls are TRBV27 and TRBJ1-1; no reliable D call. Trimming removed 3 bases at V and 3 bases at J, with 8 bases between. Per germline, CDR1 MNHEY and CDR2 SMNVEV (reference sequence). This CDR3 has 13 residues. The CDR3 loop is CASSFKGDTEAFF. DNA for the CDR3: TGTGCCAGCAGTTTTAAGGGTGACACTGAAGCTTTCTTT.